These T cell receptor beta chains were read from a single sample in a study of blood T cell repertoires in COVID-19. Method: immunoSEQ multiplex PCR; TCRdb's copy keeps in-frame clones and lacks some. In the table there are under 300,000 clones, around 80% of which are singletons. The sequencing sample was made of peripheral blood. These receptors were collected from a woman between 35 and 50 years old who had recovered from COVID-19. Each CDR3 is given with its conserved first and last residue. D genes are given only for firm matches. The size of a clone is reported for some rows only, either as once, few or many, or as a class for expanded clones.

d_gene	v_gene	j_gene	abundance	CDR3nt	CDR3aa
.	TRBV28	TRBJ1-5	.	TGTGCCAGCAGTTCCCCCGGGAATCAGCCCCAGCATTTT	CASSSPGNQPQHF
TRBD1	TRBV7-9	TRBJ2-2	.	TGTGCCAGCAGCTCGGGACAGGTATCCGCCGGGGAGCTGTTTTTT	CASSSGQVSAGELFF
.	TRBV5-6	TRBJ1-1	.	TGTGCCAGCAGCCCCCCACTGGGTAGGGGCGTCACTGAAGCTTTCTTT	CASSPPLGRGVTEAFF
.	TRBV6-5	TRBJ1-1	.	TGTGCCAGCAGGAAGACAGGCACTGAAGCTTTCTTT	CASRKTGTEAFF
TRBD2	TRBV2	TRBJ2-5	.	TGTGCCAGCAGGAAACTAGCGGGGGGACCTGAGACCCAGTACTTC	CASRKLAGGPETQYF
TRBD1	TRBV5-1	TRBJ2-1	.	TGCGCCAGCAGCGTACAGGGGCCAAGTGAGCAGTTCTTC	CASSVQGPSEQFF
TRBD1	TRBV7-6	TRBJ2-7	.	TGTGCCAGCAGCCCCACGGGAGGGACAGGGGCTTACGAGCAGTACTTC	CASSPTGGTGAYEQYF
.	TRBV5-5	TRBJ1-1	.	TGTGCCAGCAGCCTACTCAGGGATGCAGAAGCTTTCTTT	CASSLLRDAEAFF
.	TRBV11-2	TRBJ1-3	once	TGTGCCAGCAGCTTAGAACTTGGGGGCCACACCATATATTTT	CASSLELGGHTIYF
.	TRBV6-2/TRBV6-3	TRBJ1-1	.	TGTGCCAGCAGCCTCCTCTCGGGGGGAGCTTTCTTT	CASSLLSGGAFF
.	TRBV5-5	TRBJ2-2	.	TGTGCCAGCAGCCCCCGGGCAGGGTTAAACACCGGGGAGCTGTTTTTT	CASSPRAGLNTGELFF
.	TRBV24-1	TRBJ2-5	.	TGTGCCACCAGTGATTACACGGGCGGGGAGACCCAGTACTTC	CATSDYTGGETQYF
.	TRBV5-1	TRBJ2-5	.	TGCGCCAGCACTACCGGGGCGGGGGCGCCGTGGGAGACCCAGTACTTC	CASTTGAGAPWETQYF
TRBD2	TRBV6-4	TRBJ2-1	few	TGTGCCAGCAGTGAGGGGGGGGGAGTCGGCTACAATGAGCAGTTCTTC	CASSEGGGVGYNEQFF
TRBD2	TRBV27	TRBJ2-5	.	TGTGCCAGCAGTTTATATACTAGCGGGGGGTCAGAGACCCAGTACTTC	CASSLYTSGGSETQYF
.	TRBV7-2	TRBJ2-7	.	TGTGCCAGCAGCCCCCTCGAGTTTGGCTCCTACGAGCAGTACTTC	CASSPLEFGSYEQYF
.	TRBV4-3	TRBJ2-2	.	TGCGCCAGCAGCCAAGGAAACGGGGCCGGGGAGCTGTTTTTT	CASSQGNGAGELFF
TRBD2	TRBV14	TRBJ2-1	.	TGTGCCAGCAGCCAGCTACTCGGGGGGTACAATGAGCAGTTCTTC	CASSQLLGGYNEQFF
TRBD2	TRBV6-5	TRBJ2-2	once	TGTGCCATCGCGGGGGGGAGGAGCACCGGGGAGCTGTTTTTT	CAIAGGRSTGELFF
.	TRBV7-2	TRBJ1-1	.	TGTGCCAGCAGCTTAAGTTTGGCAATCAACACTGAAGCTTTCTTT	CASSLSLAINTEAFF
.	TRBV6-2/TRBV6-3	TRBJ2-1	.	TGTGCCAGCAGTTCCCGACCCAGGACATCCTACAATGAGCAGTTCTTC	CASSSRPRTSYNEQFF
.	TRBV27	TRBJ2-3	.	TGTGCCAGCAGTCCCCTCCCAGATACGCAGTATTTT	CASSPLPDTQYF
.	TRBV6-2/TRBV6-3	TRBJ1-6	few	TGTGCCAGCAGTTTGCTATCAAGCTCCTATAATTCACCCCTCCACTTT	CASSLLSSSYNSPLHF
.	TRBV11-2	TRBJ2-7	.	TGTGCCAGCAGCATCTCGGAGGGCCACTACGAGCAGTACTTC	CASSISEGHYEQYF
TRBD1	TRBV2	TRBJ1-1	once	TGTGCCGGCCGACAGGGAATGAACACTGAAGCTTTCTTT	CAGRQGMNTEAFF
.	TRBV6-2/TRBV6-3	TRBJ2-2	once	TGTGCTAGCAGTTACTCTGGGGGGTTGAACACCGGGGAGCTGTTTTTT	CASSYSGGLNTGELFF
TRBD2	TRBV7-8	TRBJ2-2	.	TGTGCCAGCAGCCCCCGGACTAGCGGGAACACCGGGGAGCTGTTTTTT	CASSPRTSGNTGELFF
TRBD1	TRBV5-1	TRBJ1-2	.	TGCGCCAGCAGACAGACAGGGAGTTCGAACTATGGCTACACCTTC	CASRQTGSSNYGYTF
.	TRBV6-4	TRBJ1-1	.	TGTGCCAGCAGTGCGAATCAGGGTAACACTGAAGCTTTCTTT	CASSANQGNTEAFF
.	TRBV30	TRBJ1-3	.	TGTGCCTGGAGTTTCGTACAGGGAAACACCATATATTTT	CAWSFVQGNTIYF
TRBD1	TRBV7-6	TRBJ2-3	.	TGTGCCAGCAGCCGAACGACAGGGTCAGATACGCAGTATTTT	CASSRTTGSDTQYF
.	TRBV6-1	TRBJ2-1	.	TGTGCCAGCAGTGATAAAAGGGACTTGCACAATGAGCAGTTCTTC	CASSDKRDLHNEQFF
.	TRBV12-3/TRBV12-4	TRBJ1-6	.	TGTGCCAGCAGCCCCGGTTGGTCACCCCTCCACTTT	CASSPGWSPLHF
.	TRBV10-3	TRBJ1-1	.	TGTGCCATCAGTGAAAGGGACATGGGCGACCCTGCTTTCTTT	CAISERDMGDPAFF
TRBD1	TRBV27	TRBJ1-4	.	TGTGCCAGCCGGCCCAGGGGGCTCATTAATGAAAAACTGTTTTTT	CASRPRGLINEKLFF